This T cell receptor (beta chain) was sequenced in a study of CD8+ T cells in alopecia areata. Trimming left V 1 base short and J 5 bases short, with 6 bases between. Per germline, CDR1 SGHNT and CDR2 YENEEA. The CDR3 runs to 13 residues. With respect to this clone: Its specificity is unknown.

Once RNA had been extracted, it was reverse transcribed into cDNA to act as the sequencing template. The data were produced by immunoSEQ multiplex PCR, yet TCRdb's version contains in-frame clones alone and is incomplete. The sample contains approximately 3,900 clones, 70% to 75% of which appear only once. Findings of the study overall: Scalp sequencing captures resident alphabeta T cells of normal skin too. Unlike in mice, where it was clearer, TCR sharing across patients was less clear, possibly HLA-related. Lesional scalp, notably in alopecia totalis/universalis, had clonality above that of normal scalp.

The chain employs TRBV11-3 and TRBJ2-1, with no clear D. This sequence originates from a human donor in good health. The sequenced sample consisted of skin. In nucleotides, the CDR3 is TGTGCCAGCAGCTTAGGGCTAAACAATGAGCAGTTCTTC. It yields the protein CASSLGLNNEQFF.